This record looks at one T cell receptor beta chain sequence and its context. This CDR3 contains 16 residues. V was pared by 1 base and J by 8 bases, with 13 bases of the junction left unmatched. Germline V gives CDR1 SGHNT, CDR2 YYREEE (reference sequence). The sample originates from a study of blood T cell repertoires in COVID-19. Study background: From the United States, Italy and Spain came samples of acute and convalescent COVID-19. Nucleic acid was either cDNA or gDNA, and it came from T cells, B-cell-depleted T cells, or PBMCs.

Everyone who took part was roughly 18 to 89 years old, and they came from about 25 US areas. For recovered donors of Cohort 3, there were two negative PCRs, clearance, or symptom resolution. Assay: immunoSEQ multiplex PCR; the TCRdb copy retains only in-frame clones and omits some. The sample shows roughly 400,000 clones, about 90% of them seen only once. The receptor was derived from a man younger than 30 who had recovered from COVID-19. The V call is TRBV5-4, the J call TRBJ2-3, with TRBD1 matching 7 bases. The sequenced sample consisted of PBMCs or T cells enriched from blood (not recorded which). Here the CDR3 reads CASSLRGTDLGSTQYF. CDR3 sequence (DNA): TGTGCCAGCAGCTTGCGTGGGACAGATCTTGGGTCTACGCAGTATTTT.